Listed below are T cell receptor beta chains from one sample, sequenced in a study of T cells in Graves' hyperthyroidism and ophthalmopathy. TCRdb re-called the multiplex PCR reads through MiXCR, storing one row per CDR3 protein. Here the sample spans more than 350,000 distinct CDR3 sequences, approximately 16% being singletons. The sequencing sample was made of blood. These TCRs come from an older woman with Graves' ophthalmopathy. Both conserved end residues are part of each CDR3. A D gene is named only where the DNA matches it firmly. Only part of the rows carry a size: once, few, many, or a class if the clone is expanded.

CDR3aa: CASSEALRGDTQYF
CDR3nt: TGTGCCAGCAGTGAAGCGCTTCGGGGGGATACGCAGTATTTT
abundance: many
d_gene: -
len: 14
j_gene: TRBJ2-3
v_gene: TRBV2

CDR3aa: CASSPGQANTGELFF
CDR3nt: TGTGCCAGCAGTCCGGGACAGGCGAACACCGGGGAGCTGTTTTTT
abundance: many
d_gene: TRBD1
len: 15
j_gene: TRBJ2-2
v_gene: TRBV12-3/TRBV12-4

CDR3aa: CASSLTGAGVAGELFF
CDR3nt: TGTGCCAGCAGCTTAACGGGGGCGGGGGTCGCCGGGGAGCTGTTTTTT
abundance: few
d_gene: -
len: 16
j_gene: TRBJ2-2
v_gene: TRBV7-3

CDR3aa: CASSPDKGMREKLFF
CDR3nt: TGTGCCAGCTCACCGGACAAGGGGATGAGGGAAAAACTGTTTTTT
abundance: -
d_gene: -
len: 15
j_gene: TRBJ1-4
v_gene: TRBV18

CDR3aa: CASRPGTVSTEAFF
CDR3nt: TGTGCCAGCAGGCCCGGGACAGTGTCCACTGAAGCTTTCTTT
abundance: -
d_gene: TRBD1
len: 14
j_gene: TRBJ1-1
v_gene: TRBV6-2/TRBV6-3

CDR3aa: CASSLQGEETQYF
CDR3nt: TGCGCCAGCAGCCTACAGGGTGAGGAGACCCAGTACTTC
abundance: many
d_gene: -
len: 13
j_gene: TRBJ2-5
v_gene: TRBV5-1

CDR3aa: CASSRARYSYEQYF
CDR3nt: TGTGCCAGCAGCCGGGCGCGGTACTCCTACGAGCAGTACTTC
abundance: -
d_gene: -
len: 14
j_gene: TRBJ2-7
v_gene: TRBV6-1

CDR3aa: CAWSGGSSGANVLTF
CDR3nt: TGTGCCTGGAGTGGTGGGAGCTCTGGGGCCAACGTCCTGACTTTC
abundance: many
d_gene: -
len: 15
j_gene: TRBJ2-6
v_gene: TRBV30

CDR3aa: CSAETSGSTDTQYF
CDR3nt: TGCAGCGCCGAGACTAGCGGGAGCACAGATACGCAGTATTTT
abundance: few
d_gene: TRBD2
len: 14
j_gene: TRBJ2-3
v_gene: TRBV29-1

CDR3aa: CASSDRGGRNEQYF
CDR3nt: TGCGCCAGCAGCGACCGGGGGGGAAGGAACGAGCAGTACTTC
abundance: many
d_gene: TRBD2
len: 14
j_gene: TRBJ2-7
v_gene: TRBV10-2

CDR3aa: CSVANLSNQPQHF
CDR3nt: TGCAGCGTTGCTAATCTAAGCAATCAGCCCCAGCATTTT
abundance: few
d_gene: -
len: 13
j_gene: TRBJ1-5
v_gene: TRBV29-1

CDR3aa: CSTLGGSNEQFF
CDR3nt: TGCAGTACCCTTGGGGGGAGCAATGAGCAGTTCTTC
abundance: -
d_gene: -
len: 12
j_gene: TRBJ2-1
v_gene: TRBV20-1

CDR3aa: CASGLVRASEAGYNEQFF
CDR3nt: TGTGCTAGTGGTTTGGTAAGGGCTAGCGAAGCCGGATACAATGAGCAGTTCTTC
abundance: -
d_gene: -
len: 18
j_gene: TRBJ2-1
v_gene: TRBV12-5

CDR3aa: CASGPGLLTGELFF
CDR3nt: TGCGCCAGCGGCCCTGGCCTGCTCACCGGGGAGCTGTTTTTT
abundance: -
d_gene: -
len: 14
j_gene: TRBJ2-2
v_gene: TRBV5-1

CDR3aa: CASSPSGGRAQPQHF
CDR3nt: TGTGCCAGCTCCCCCTCCGGGGGCCGGGCTCAGCCCCAGCATTTT
abundance: few
d_gene: -
len: 15
j_gene: TRBJ1-5
v_gene: TRBV18

CDR3aa: CASSLNPTNTEAFF
CDR3nt: TGTGCCAGCAGCTTAAATCCCACGAACACTGAAGCTTTCTTT
abundance: -
d_gene: -
len: 14
j_gene: TRBJ1-1
v_gene: TRBV7-6

CDR3aa: CASSQDDSDAYGYTF
CDR3nt: TGTGCCAGCAGCCAAGATGACAGTGATGCCTATGGCTACACCTTC
abundance: few
d_gene: -
len: 15
j_gene: TRBJ1-2
v_gene: TRBV3-1

CDR3aa: CASSLRSSGAQETQYF
CDR3nt: TGTGCCAGCAGCTTAAGGTCTAGCGGGGCACAAGAGACCCAGTACTTC
abundance: few
d_gene: TRBD2
len: 16
j_gene: TRBJ2-5
v_gene: TRBV7-3

CDR3aa: CASSPPLGTQETQYF
CDR3nt: TGTGCCAGCAGCCCCCCTTTGGGGACCCAAGAGACCCAGTACTTC
abundance: -
d_gene: -
len: 15
j_gene: TRBJ2-5
v_gene: TRBV6-1

CDR3aa: CASRKTPPSGTGNTGELFF
CDR3nt: TGTGCCAGCAGAAAAACCCCCCCTAGCGGAACGGGGAACACCGGGGAGCTGTTTTTT
abundance: -
d_gene: TRBD2
len: 19
j_gene: TRBJ2-2
v_gene: TRBV7-9

CDR3aa: CASSYSELAGNEQFF
CDR3nt: TGTGCCAGCAGTTACTCGGAACTAGCGGGCAATGAGCAGTTCTTC
abundance: few
d_gene: TRBD2
len: 15
j_gene: TRBJ2-1
v_gene: TRBV6-5

CDR3aa: CASSSASRALLAFF
CDR3nt: TGTGCCAGCAGTTCTGCAAGCAGGGCACTGCTAGCTTTCTTT
abundance: many
d_gene: -
len: 14
j_gene: TRBJ1-1
v_gene: TRBV27

CDR3aa: CATWGGAAKNIQYF
CDR3nt: TGTGCCACCTGGGGGGGGGCTGCCAAAAACATTCAGTACTTC
abundance: many
d_gene: -
len: 14
j_gene: TRBJ2-4
v_gene: TRBV28

CDR3aa: CASRLAGYWGTDTQYF
CDR3nt: TGTGCCAGCAGGCTAGCGGGATATTGGGGCACAGATACGCAGTATTTT
abundance: many
d_gene: TRBD2
len: 16
j_gene: TRBJ2-3
v_gene: TRBV28

CDR3aa: CSATTSGRALLEQYF
CDR3nt: TGCAGTGCTACCACTAGCGGGAGGGCTCTATTGGAGCAGTACTTC
abundance: many
d_gene: TRBD2
len: 15
j_gene: TRBJ2-7
v_gene: TRBV20-1

CDR3aa: CSSTTSFPYNEQFF
CDR3nt: TGCAGTTCAACGACTAGTTTTCCCTACAATGAGCAGTTCTTC
abundance: many
d_gene: -
len: 14
j_gene: TRBJ2-1
v_gene: TRBV20-1

CDR3aa: CATSRIPQLAGGETQYF
CDR3nt: TGTGCCACCAGCAGAATCCCCCAGCTAGCGGGAGGGGAGACCCAGTACTTC
abundance: -
d_gene: TRBD2
len: 17
j_gene: TRBJ2-5
v_gene: TRBV15

CDR3aa: CASSLPGQGPTNEKLFF
CDR3nt: TGTGCCAGCAGTCTCCCCGGACAGGGACCAACTAATGAAAAACTGTTTTTT
abundance: many
d_gene: TRBD1
len: 17
j_gene: TRBJ1-4
v_gene: TRBV28

CDR3aa: CASTPQGVGTGELFF
CDR3nt: TGCGCCAGCACCCCGCAGGGAGTAGGAACCGGGGAGCTGTTTTTT
abundance: many
d_gene: -
len: 15
j_gene: TRBJ2-2
v_gene: TRBV5-1

CDR3aa: CASSSPPGGASVTQYF
CDR3nt: TGTGCCAGCAGTTCCCCCCCGGGGGGGGCTTCGGTGACCCAGTACTTC
abundance: many
d_gene: TRBD2
len: 16
j_gene: TRBJ2-5
v_gene: TRBV28

CDR3aa: CASSQGRGESRQPQHF
CDR3nt: TGCGCCAGCAGCCAAGGTAGGGGGGAATCTAGGCAGCCCCAGCATTTT
abundance: -
d_gene: -
len: 16
j_gene: TRBJ1-5
v_gene: TRBV4-1

CDR3aa: CASSHSQGAGGPQHF
CDR3nt: TGTGCCAGCAGCCACTCCCAGGGGGCGGGAGGGCCCCAGCATTTT
abundance: many
d_gene: TRBD1
len: 15
j_gene: TRBJ1-5
v_gene: TRBV3-1

CDR3aa: CASRTTGTGLSYEQYF
CDR3nt: TGTGCCAGCCGTACGACCGGGACGGGCCTCTCCTACGAGCAGTACTTC
abundance: many
d_gene: -
len: 16
j_gene: TRBJ2-7
v_gene: TRBV2

CDR3aa: CASSEPGGNIQYF
CDR3nt: TGCGCCAGCAGTGAGCCCGGCGGGAACATTCAGTACTTC
abundance: -
d_gene: -
len: 13
j_gene: TRBJ2-4
v_gene: TRBV10-1

CDR3aa: CASRGTRAGGTEAFF
CDR3nt: TGTGCCAGCAGGGGCACCCGGGCGGGAGGGACTGAAGCTTTCTTT
abundance: many
d_gene: -
len: 15
j_gene: TRBJ1-1
v_gene: TRBV2

CDR3aa: CASSLVGESYGYTF
CDR3nt: TGTGCCAGCAGTCTAGTTGGGGAGAGCTATGGCTACACCTTC
abundance: many
d_gene: -
len: 14
j_gene: TRBJ1-2
v_gene: TRBV7-9

CDR3aa: CASSLVTGGGNEQFF
CDR3nt: TGTGCCAGCAGCTTAGTGACAGGGGGCGGGAATGAGCAGTTCTTC
abundance: few
d_gene: TRBD1
len: 15
j_gene: TRBJ2-1
v_gene: TRBV7-9

CDR3aa: CSPAGQGARSSYEQYF
CDR3nt: TGCAGCCCTGCGGGACAGGGCGCTAGGAGCTCCTACGAGCAGTACTTC
abundance: few
d_gene: TRBD1
len: 16
j_gene: TRBJ2-7
v_gene: TRBV29-1

CDR3aa: CASSLSTGYGYTF
CDR3nt: TGTGCCAGCAGTTTGAGTACAGGCTATGGCTACACCTTC
abundance: many
d_gene: -
len: 13
j_gene: TRBJ1-2
v_gene: TRBV27

CDR3aa: CACGRDSNNSPLHF
CDR3nt: TGTGCCTGCGGCCGGGACAGCAATAATTCACCCCTCCACTTT
abundance: -
d_gene: TRBD1
len: 14
j_gene: TRBJ1-6
v_gene: TRBV30

CDR3aa: CASSPRAYEQYF
CDR3nt: TGTGCCAGCAGTCCCCGTGCGTACGAGCAGTACTTC
abundance: many
d_gene: -
len: 12
j_gene: TRBJ2-7
v_gene: TRBV6-1

CDR3aa: CASSLPTAGSWTQYF
CDR3nt: TGTGCCAGCAGTTTACCCACGGCGGGTTCGTGGACCCAGTACTTC
abundance: many
d_gene: -
len: 15
j_gene: TRBJ2-5
v_gene: TRBV28

CDR3aa: CASSPAGLYEQFF
CDR3nt: TGTGCCAGCAGCCCCGCGGGACTCTATGAGCAGTTCTTC
abundance: many
d_gene: -
len: 13
j_gene: TRBJ2-1
v_gene: TRBV3-1

CDR3aa: CASSHPERSRANVLTF
CDR3nt: TGTGCCAGCAGCCATCCCGAGCGTAGCCGGGCCAACGTCCTGACTTTC
abundance: -
d_gene: -
len: 16
j_gene: TRBJ2-6
v_gene: TRBV7-9

CDR3aa: CASSLSLWERSYNEQFF
CDR3nt: TGTGCCAGCAGTCTCTCTCTCTGGGAGAGGTCCTACAATGAGCAGTTCTTC
abundance: -
d_gene: -
len: 17
j_gene: TRBJ2-1
v_gene: TRBV6-1

CDR3aa: CSAGGMRAGETQYF
CDR3nt: TGCAGTGCTGGCGGGATGAGGGCGGGGGAGACCCAGTACTTC
abundance: many
d_gene: -
len: 14
j_gene: TRBJ2-5
v_gene: TRBV20-1

CDR3aa: CSASRDNNSPLHF
CDR3nt: TGCAGTGCATCAAGGGACAATAATTCACCCCTCCACTTT
abundance: -
d_gene: -
len: 13
j_gene: TRBJ1-6
v_gene: TRBV20-1

CDR3aa: CSVNPADSDTSTDTQYF
CDR3nt: TGCAGCGTTAACCCAGCGGACAGCGATACTAGCACAGATACGCAGTATTTT
abundance: -
d_gene: -
len: 17
j_gene: TRBJ2-3
v_gene: TRBV29-1

CDR3aa: CATHRGGYSPQFLYGYTF
CDR3nt: TGTGCCACCCACCGTGGGGGGTATTCCCCCCAATTTCTATATGGCTACACCTTC
abundance: few
d_gene: -
len: 18
j_gene: TRBJ1-2
v_gene: TRBV6-1

CDR3aa: CASKLLGGTYNEQFF
CDR3nt: TGTGCCAGCAAGTTACTTGGGGGGACCTACAATGAGCAGTTCTTC
abundance: many
d_gene: -
len: 15
j_gene: TRBJ2-1
v_gene: TRBV2

CDR3aa: CASSELAGAPGELFF
CDR3nt: TGCGCCAGCAGCGAACTAGCGGGAGCACCCGGGGAGCTGTTTTTT
abundance: many
d_gene: TRBD2
len: 15
j_gene: TRBJ2-2
v_gene: TRBV5-1

CDR3aa: CASSWTGQGDYGYTF
CDR3nt: TGTGCCAGCAGTTGGACCGGACAGGGCGACTATGGCTACACCTTC
abundance: few
d_gene: TRBD1
len: 15
j_gene: TRBJ1-2
v_gene: TRBV6-1

CDR3aa: CASSISASGRAGEQFF
CDR3nt: TGTGCCAGTAGTATATCGGCTAGCGGGAGGGCCGGTGAGCAGTTCTTC
abundance: -
d_gene: TRBD2
len: 16
j_gene: TRBJ2-1
v_gene: TRBV19

CDR3aa: CASSQSRASGRNYEQYF
CDR3nt: TGTGCCAGCAGCCAATCCCGGGCTAGCGGGAGGAACTACGAGCAGTACTTC
abundance: many
d_gene: TRBD2
len: 17
j_gene: TRBJ2-7
v_gene: TRBV27

CDR3aa: CAWSVRSGLLMNTEAFF
CDR3nt: TGTGCCTGGAGTGTGAGGTCTGGGCTATTAATGAACACTGAAGCTTTCTTT
abundance: many
d_gene: -
len: 17
j_gene: TRBJ1-1
v_gene: TRBV30

CDR3aa: CASSPHGGAGNQPQHF
CDR3nt: TGTGCCAGCAGCCCCCACGGGGGCGCGGGCAATCAGCCCCAGCATTTT
abundance: few
d_gene: -
len: 16
j_gene: TRBJ1-5
v_gene: TRBV16

CDR3aa: CASRDFPGEQYF
CDR3nt: TGTGCCAGCAGGGACTTTCCTGGCGAGCAGTACTTC
abundance: -
d_gene: -
len: 12
j_gene: TRBJ2-7
v_gene: TRBV6-1